This T cell receptor beta chain was captured by sequencing in a study of T cell responses to AZD1222 COVID-19 vaccine. Produced via immunoSEQ multiplex PCR; TCRdb's table is partial and in-frame only. The top ten hold roughly 1% of the sample, which has hundreds of thousands of clones, 93% seen once. Germline CDR1 is GTSNPN and CDR2 is SVGIG (reference sequence). This CDR3 is 14 amino acids long. V lost 4 bases, J lost 0 bases, and 12 bases lay in between. Whole-study results and caveats: Repertoire sampling was restricted to post-peak T cell response timepoints. Baseline serology detected seropositivity in only a handful of AZD1222 recipients. Spike-wide coverage was observed for vaccine-associated CD4 TCRs, with dominant responses at 160-218 and 743-854. Clonal diversity may have been underestimated in mostly white British donors.

This clone is a singleton in its sample. Its antigen is not identified. The starting material was peripheral blood, obtained on day 0 of MenACWY control vaccination. The genes are TRBV30 and TRBJ1-1, with no clear D. The TCR comes from an adult in good health. The CDR3 DNA is TGTGCCTGGACCGGCCCCACAATGAACACTGAAGCTTTCTTT. Its protein is CAWTGPTMNTEAFF. The whole variable domain, remainder taken from reference TRBV30 and TRBJ1-1, is SQTIHQWPATLVQPVGSPLSLECTVEGTSNPNLYWYRQAAGRGLQLLFYSVGIGQISSEVPQNLSASRPQDRQFILSSKKLLLSDSGFYLCAWTGPTMNTEAFFGQGTRLTVV.